This T cell receptor beta chain comes out of a study of cytomegalovirus exposure and HLA in healthy donors. Regarding the study as a whole: Cytomegalovirus status, reportedly, was diagnosed with high specificity and sensitivity by the classifier. Immune exposure information available was restricted to CMV serostatus. Across all donors, roughly uniform sequencing depth was an assumption of the presence/absence analyses.

PCR employed 60 Vbeta and 13 Jbeta primers. Repertoires were generated with immunoSEQ multiplex PCR, while TCRdb's copy carries only in-frame clones and drops some. In total, the table holds 50,000 to 55,000 clones. Concerning this clone: Its cognate antigen is unknown.

This receptor was taken from an older woman in good health and CMV-seropositive. The specimen sequenced was PBMCs.

The CDR3 nucleotides are TGTGCCAGTAGGCCTAAACAGGGGACCCAGCCCCAGCATTTT. Encoded protein: CASRPKQGTQPQHF. The genes are TRBV19 and TRBJ1-5; 7 bases align to TRBD1. Germline CDR1 LNHDA, CDR2 SQIVND (reference sequence). CDR3 length: 14 amino acids. After removal of 6 bases from V and 7 bases from J, the junction contained 9 bases not matched to a gene.